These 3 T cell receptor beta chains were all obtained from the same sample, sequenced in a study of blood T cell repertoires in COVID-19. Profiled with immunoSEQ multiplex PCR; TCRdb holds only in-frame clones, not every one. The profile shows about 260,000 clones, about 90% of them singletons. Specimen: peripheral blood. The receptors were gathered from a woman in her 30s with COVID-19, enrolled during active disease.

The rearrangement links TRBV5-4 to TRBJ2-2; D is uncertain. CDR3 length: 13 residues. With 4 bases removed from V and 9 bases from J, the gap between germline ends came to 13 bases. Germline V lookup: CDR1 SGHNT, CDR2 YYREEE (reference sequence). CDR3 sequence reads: CASSPQRARELFF. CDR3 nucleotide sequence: TGTGCCAGCAGCCCCCAGCGTGCACGGGAGCTGTTTTTT.

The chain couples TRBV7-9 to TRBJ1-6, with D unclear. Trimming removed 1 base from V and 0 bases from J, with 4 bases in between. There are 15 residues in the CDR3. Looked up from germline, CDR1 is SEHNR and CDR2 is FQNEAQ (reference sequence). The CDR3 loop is CASSLGSSYNSPLHF. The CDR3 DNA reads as TGTGCCAGCAGCTTAGGGAGCTCCTATAATTCACCCCTCCACTTT.

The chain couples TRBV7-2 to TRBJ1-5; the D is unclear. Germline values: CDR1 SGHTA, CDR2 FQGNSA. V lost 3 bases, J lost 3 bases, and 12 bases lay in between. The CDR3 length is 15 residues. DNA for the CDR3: TGTGCCAGCAGCTTCTACGACACTCCCAATCAGCCCCAGCATTTT. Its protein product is CASSFYDTPNQPQHF.